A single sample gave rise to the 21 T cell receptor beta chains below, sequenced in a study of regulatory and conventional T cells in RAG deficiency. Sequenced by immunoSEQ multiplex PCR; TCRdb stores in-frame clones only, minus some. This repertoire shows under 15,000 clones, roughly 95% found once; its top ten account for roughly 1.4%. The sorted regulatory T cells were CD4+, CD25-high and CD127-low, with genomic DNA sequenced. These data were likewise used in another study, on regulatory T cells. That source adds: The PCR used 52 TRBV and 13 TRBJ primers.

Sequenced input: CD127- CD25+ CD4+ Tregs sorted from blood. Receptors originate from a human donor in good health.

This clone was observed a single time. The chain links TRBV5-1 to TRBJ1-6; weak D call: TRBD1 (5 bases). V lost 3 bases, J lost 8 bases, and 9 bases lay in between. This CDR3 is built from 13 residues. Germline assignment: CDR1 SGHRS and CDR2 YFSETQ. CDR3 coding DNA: TGCGCCAGCAGCTACGGGGGAGATTCACCCCTCCACTTT. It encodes CASSYGGDSPLHF. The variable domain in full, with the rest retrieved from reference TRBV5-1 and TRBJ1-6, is KAGVTQTPRYLIKTRGQQVTLSCSPISGHRSVSWYQQTPGQGLQFLFEYFSETQRNKGNFPGRFSGRQFSNSRSEMNVSTLELGDSALYLCASSYGGDSPLHFGNGTRLTVT.

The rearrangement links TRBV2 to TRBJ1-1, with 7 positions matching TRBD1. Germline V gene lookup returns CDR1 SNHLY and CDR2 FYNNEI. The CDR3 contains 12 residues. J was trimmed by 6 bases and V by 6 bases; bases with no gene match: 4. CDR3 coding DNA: TGTGCCAGCAGGGGACAGTTCTCTGAAGCTTTCTTT. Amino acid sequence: CASRGQFSEAFF.

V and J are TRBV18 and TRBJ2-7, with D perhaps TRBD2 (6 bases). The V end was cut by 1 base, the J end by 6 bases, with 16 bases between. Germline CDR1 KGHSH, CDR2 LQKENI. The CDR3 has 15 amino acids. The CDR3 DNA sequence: TGTGCCAGCTCACCACTTCGGGGCGGAGGGAGCGAGCAGTACTTC. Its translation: CASSPLRGGGSEQYF.

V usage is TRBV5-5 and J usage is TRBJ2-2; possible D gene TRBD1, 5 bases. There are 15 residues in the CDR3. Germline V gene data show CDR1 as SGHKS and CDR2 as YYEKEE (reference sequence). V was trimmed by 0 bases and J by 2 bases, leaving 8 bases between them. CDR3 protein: CASSLVGRNTGELFF. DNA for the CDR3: TGTGCCAGCAGCTTGGTGGGGCGAAACACCGGGGAGCTGTTTTTT.

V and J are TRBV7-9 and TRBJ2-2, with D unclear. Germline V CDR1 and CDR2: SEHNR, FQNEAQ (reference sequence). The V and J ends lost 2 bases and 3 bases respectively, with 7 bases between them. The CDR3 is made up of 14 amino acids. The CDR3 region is CASSLTAHTGELFF. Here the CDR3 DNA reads TGTGCCAGCAGCTTAACAGCCCACACCGGGGAGCTGTTTTTT.

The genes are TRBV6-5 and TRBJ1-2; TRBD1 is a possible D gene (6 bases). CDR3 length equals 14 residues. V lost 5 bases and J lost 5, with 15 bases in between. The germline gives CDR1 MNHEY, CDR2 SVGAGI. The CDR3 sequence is CASSTPTGKYGYTF. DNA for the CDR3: TGTGCCAGCAGTACCCCTACAGGGAAATATGGCTACACCTTC.

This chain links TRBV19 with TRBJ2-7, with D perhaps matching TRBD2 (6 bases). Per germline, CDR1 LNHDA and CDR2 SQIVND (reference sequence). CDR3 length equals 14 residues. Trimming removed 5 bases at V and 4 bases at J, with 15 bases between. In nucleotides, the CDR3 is TGTGCCAGTAGTCCAGGAGGGGTCAAGTACGAGCAGTACTTC. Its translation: CASSPGGVKYEQYF. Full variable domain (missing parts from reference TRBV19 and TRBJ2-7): DGGITQSPKYLFRKEGQNVTLSCEQNLNHDAMYWYRQDPGQGLRLIYYSQIVNDFQKGDIAEGYSVSREKKESFPLTVTSAQKNPTAFYLCASSPGGVKYEQYFGPGTRLTVT.

CDR3 in amino acids: CASSGSAGGGQETQYF. The CDR3 DNA reads as TGTGCCAGCAGTGGTTCTGCGGGGGGCGGGCAAGAGACCCAGTACTTC. This chain uses TRBV2 with TRBJ2-5; 8 nucleotides line up with TRBD2. The ends lost 4 bases at V and 2 bases at J; junction bases unmatched: 9. The germline gives CDR1 SNHLY, CDR2 FYNNEI. This CDR3 is 16 amino acids long.

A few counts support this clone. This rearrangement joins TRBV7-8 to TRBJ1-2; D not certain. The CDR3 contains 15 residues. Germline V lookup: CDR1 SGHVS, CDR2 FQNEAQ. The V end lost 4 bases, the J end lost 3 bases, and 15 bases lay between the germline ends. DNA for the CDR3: TGTGCCAGCAGCTCCTTGGGAGGACCGTACTATGGCTACACCTTC. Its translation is CASSSLGGPYYGYTF.

In DNA, the CDR3 is TGTGCCAGCAGTGGCGGTTATAGCAATCAGCCCCAGCATTTT. It encodes CASSGGYSNQPQHF. The chain is built from TRBV2 and TRBJ1-5, with unresolved D. Germline V gene sequence: CDR1 SNHLY, CDR2 FYNNEI. This CDR3 has 14 amino acids. V was cut by 4 bases and J by 0 bases, with 7 bases left in between.

The CDR3 protein is CASRLAGGPETQYF. DNA of the CDR3: TGCGCCAGCAGACTAGCGGGGGGGCCGGAGACCCAGTACTTC. The chain recombines TRBV5-1 with TRBJ2-5; TRBD2 agrees at 13 bases. Germline-derived CDR1 and CDR2 are SGHRS and YFSETQ. CDR3 length: 14 residues. The V and J ends lost 5 bases and 5 bases, in that order; junction bases with no gene match: 3. Full variable domain (outside the CDR3, taken from reference TRBV5-1 and TRBJ2-5): KAGVTQTPRYLIKTRGQQVTLSCSPISGHRSVSWYQQTPGQGLQFLFEYFSETQRNKGNFPGRFSGRQFSNSRSEMNVSTLELGDSALYLCASRLAGGPETQYFGPGTRLLVL.

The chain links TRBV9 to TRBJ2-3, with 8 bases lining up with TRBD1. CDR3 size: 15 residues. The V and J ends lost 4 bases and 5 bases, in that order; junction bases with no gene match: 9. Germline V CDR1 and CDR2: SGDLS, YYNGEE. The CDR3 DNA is TGTGCCAGCAGCCTTCGACAGGGGATGAGAGATACGCAGTATTTT. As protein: CASSLRQGMRDTQYF.

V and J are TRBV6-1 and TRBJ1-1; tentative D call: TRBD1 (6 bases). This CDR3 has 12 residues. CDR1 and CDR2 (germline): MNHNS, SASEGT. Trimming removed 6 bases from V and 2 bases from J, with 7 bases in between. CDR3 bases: TGTGCCAGCAGGGACAGAAACACTGAAGCTTTCTTT. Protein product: CASRDRNTEAFF.

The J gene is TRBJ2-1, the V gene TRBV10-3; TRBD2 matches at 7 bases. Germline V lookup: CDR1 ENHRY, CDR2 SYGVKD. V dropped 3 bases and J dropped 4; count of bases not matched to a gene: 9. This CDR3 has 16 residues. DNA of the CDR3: TGTGCCATCAGTGACCCGAGGTCTAGCGGTTACAATGAGCAGTTCTTC. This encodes CAISDPRSSGYNEQFF.

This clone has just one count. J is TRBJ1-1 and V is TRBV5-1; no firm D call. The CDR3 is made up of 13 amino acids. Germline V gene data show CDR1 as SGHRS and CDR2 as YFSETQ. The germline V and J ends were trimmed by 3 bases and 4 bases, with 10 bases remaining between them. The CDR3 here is CASSSGRATEAFF. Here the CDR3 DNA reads TGCGCCAGCAGCTCCGGGCGGGCCACTGAAGCTTTCTTT.

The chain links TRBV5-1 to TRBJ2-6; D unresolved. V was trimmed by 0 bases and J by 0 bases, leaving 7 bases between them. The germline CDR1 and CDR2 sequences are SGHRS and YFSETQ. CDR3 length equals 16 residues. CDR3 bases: TGCGCCAGCAGCTTGGCCGCGGACTCTGGGGCCAACGTCCTGACTTTC. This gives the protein CASSLAADSGANVLTF.

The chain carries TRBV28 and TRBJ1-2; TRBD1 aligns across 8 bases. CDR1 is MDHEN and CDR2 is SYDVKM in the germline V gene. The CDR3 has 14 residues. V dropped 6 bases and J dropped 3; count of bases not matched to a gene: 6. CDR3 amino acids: CASRGRGLDYGYTF. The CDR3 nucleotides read TGTGCCAGCAGGGGCAGGGGGCTCGACTATGGCTACACCTTC.

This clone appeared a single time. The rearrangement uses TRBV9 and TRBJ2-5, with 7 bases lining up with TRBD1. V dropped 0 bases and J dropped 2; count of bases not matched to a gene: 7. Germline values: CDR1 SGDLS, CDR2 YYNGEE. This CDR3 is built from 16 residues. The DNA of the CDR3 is TGTGCCAGCAGCGTAGCTGGTGTCAGGGGGCAAGAGACCCAGTACTTC. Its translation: CASSVAGVRGQETQYF.

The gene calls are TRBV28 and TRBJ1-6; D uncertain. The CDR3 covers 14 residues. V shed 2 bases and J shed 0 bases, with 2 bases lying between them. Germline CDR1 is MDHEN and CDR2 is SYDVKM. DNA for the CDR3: TGTGCCAGCAGTTTACGCTCCTATAATTCACCCCTCCACTTT. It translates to CASSLRSYNSPLHF. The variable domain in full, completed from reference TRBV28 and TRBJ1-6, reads DVKVTQSSRYLVKRTGEKVFLECVQDMDHENMFWYRQDPGLGLRLIYFSYDVKMKEKGDIPEGYSVSREKKERFSLILESASTNQTSMYLCASSLRSYNSPLHFGNGTRLTVT.

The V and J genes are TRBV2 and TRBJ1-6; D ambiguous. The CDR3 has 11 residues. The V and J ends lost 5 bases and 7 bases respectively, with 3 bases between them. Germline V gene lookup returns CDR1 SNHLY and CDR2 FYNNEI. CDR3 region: CASSSNSPLHF. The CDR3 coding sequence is TGTGCCAGCAGTAGCAATTCACCCCTCCACTTT. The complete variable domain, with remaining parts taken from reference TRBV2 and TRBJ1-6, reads EPEVTQTPSHQVTQMGQEVILRCVPISNHLYFYWYRQILGQKVEFLVSFYNNEISEKSEIFDDQFSVERPDGSNFTLKIRSTKLEDSAMYFCASSSNSPLHFGNGTRLTVT.

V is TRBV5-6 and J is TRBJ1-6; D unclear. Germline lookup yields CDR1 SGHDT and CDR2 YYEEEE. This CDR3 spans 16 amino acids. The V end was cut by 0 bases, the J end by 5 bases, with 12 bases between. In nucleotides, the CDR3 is TGTGCCAGCAGCTTGGTCGGCGGTCCCAATAATTCACCCCTCCACTTT. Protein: CASSLVGGPNNSPLHF.